Listed here are 29 T cell receptor beta chains from one sample, sequenced in a study of T-cell reconstitution after alpha-beta-depleted transplantation in children. During its preparation, the TCRbeta library received unique molecular identifiers. TCRdb itself ran the PCR reads through MiXCR, one entry per CDR3 protein. The table lists about 540,000 distinct CDR3 sequences, about 18% of them singletons. The sample here was PBMCs from the stem cell graft donor, taken from the stem cell graft. The receptors shown here come from a human donor who donated a stem cell graft to a child with acute lymphoblastic leukemia.

Concerning this clonotype itself: This could be a read error, since a much larger clone is one nucleotide away. V is TRBV6-2 or TRBV6-3 and J is TRBJ1-2; D possibly corresponds to TRBD1 (5 bases). The CDR3 contains 12 residues. The V gene's germline CDR1 is MNHEY and CDR2 SVGEGT. V lost 4 bases to trimming and J lost 4 bases, with 7 bases between them. The CDR3 region has the DNA TGTGCCAGCAGTTTCCAGGGCTATGGCTACACCTTC. Its translation is CASSFQGYGYTF.

This clonotype was counted a few times. The chain employs TRBV29-1 and TRBJ2-1; D not resolved. This CDR3 spans 12 amino acids. V lost 5 bases to trimming and J lost 7 bases, with 12 bases between them. Germline CDR1 and CDR2: SQVTM and ANQGSEA. In DNA, the CDR3 is TGCAGCGTTTCCGGCCCCGTGAATGAGCAGTTCTTC. It encodes CSVSGPVNEQFF.

In this sample, this clonotype turned up a few times. The V gene is TRBV20-1, the J gene TRBJ1-1; D gene unclear. This CDR3 contains 12 residues. The V gene's germline CDR1 is DFQATT and CDR2 SNEGSKA (reference sequence). CDR3 DNA sequence: TGCAGCGGTCGAAGGGAGGACACTGAAGCTTTCTTT. Protein: CSGRREDTEAFF.

The chain combines TRBV7-9 with TRBJ2-7, with D unresolved. V dropped 1 base and J dropped 0 bases, with 10 bases sitting between them. CDR1 is SEHNR, CDR2 FQNEAQ, per germline (reference sequence). The CDR3 has 15 amino acids. The CDR3 loop is CASSLGLGSSYEQYF. CDR3 sequence (DNA): TGTGCCAGCAGCTTAGGTCTCGGCAGCTCCTACGAGCAGTACTTC.

The chain carries TRBV6-5 and TRBJ1-2; tentatively, D is TRBD1 (5 bases). The length of the CDR3 is 15 residues. Germline CDR1 is MNHEY and CDR2 is SVGAGI. V shed 0 bases and J shed 2 bases, with 10 bases lying between them. The CDR3 spells CASSYSKAGNYGYTF. The CDR3 DNA reads as TGTGCCAGCAGTTACTCGAAGGCAGGGAACTATGGCTACACCTTC.

This clonotype was detected many times. This sequence joins TRBV5-1 and TRBJ1-1, with D unresolved. The CDR3 is 15 amino acids. V lost 0 bases and J lost 0, with 9 bases in between. Germline V gene data show CDR1 as SGHRS and CDR2 as YFSETQ. This CDR3 reads CASSLVPGMNTEAFF. The CDR3 DNA reads as TGCGCCAGCAGCTTGGTCCCAGGAATGAACACTGAAGCTTTCTTT.

This clonotype showed up many times. The chain recombines TRBV9 with TRBJ2-7; 9 bases are shared with TRBD2. V lost 4 bases and J lost 1; bases outside the gene matches: 3. The CDR3 sequence is 14 residues long. Germline V lookup: CDR1 SGDLS, CDR2 YYNGEE. The CDR3 region has the DNA TGTGCCAGCAGCCCGGGACTAGCATCCTACGAGCAGTACTTC. Residues: CASSPGLASYEQYF.

The CDR3 DNA sequence: TGTGCCAGCAGCCAACCCCCTAGCGGCCTTACCGTC. Its translation: CASSQPPSGLTV. The chain carries TRBV7-2 and TRBJ2-7; 7 bases line up with TRBD2. The CDR3 is made up of 12 amino acids. CDR1 and CDR2 (germline): SGHTA, FQGNSA.

The chain employs TRBV29-1 and TRBJ2-3; TRBD2 matches 8 bases. The CDR3 is 16 amino acids. Germline CDR1 SQVTM, CDR2 ANQGSEA. V trimming: 0 bases; J trimming: 2 bases; junction bases outside the gene matches: 7. CDR3 DNA: TGCAGCGTTGAAGATGGGGCGGGAGGCCACACAGATACGCAGTATTTT. Its translation is CSVEDGAGGHTDTQYF.

V usage is TRBV29-1 and J usage is TRBJ1-2; weak D call: TRBD1 (5 bases). The CDR3 extends over 15 amino acids. In germline, CDR1 is SQVTM, CDR2 ANQGSEA. V lost 6 bases, J lost 2 bases, and 19 bases lay in between. The CDR3 sequence is CSVAGTELINYGYTF. The CDR3 DNA sequence: TGCAGCGTAGCCGGGACCGAACTTATCAACTATGGCTACACCTTC. Full variable domain (outside the CDR3, taken from reference TRBV29-1 and TRBJ1-2): SAVISQKPSRDICQRGTSLTIQCQVDSQVTMMFWYRQQPGQSLTLIATANQGSEATYESGFVIDKFPISRPNLTFSTLTVSNMSPEDSSIYLCSVAGTELINYGYTFGSGTRLTVV.

This clonotype was seen more than once but under ten times. The chain is built from TRBV5-1 and TRBJ2-2, with D perhaps TRBD1 (5 bases). The germline gives CDR1 SGHRS, CDR2 YFSETQ. Trimming pared 6 bases from V and 7 bases from J, leaving 10 bases between. CDR3 length equals 12 residues. For the CDR3, the DNA is TGCGCCAGCACCCCAAGGGGCGGGGAGCTGTTTTTT. This sequence encodes CASTPRGGELFF.

V is TRBV20-1 and J is TRBJ2-7, with 11 bases that match TRBD2. Germline-derived CDR1 and CDR2 are DFQATT and SNEGSKA (reference sequence). This CDR3 has 14 residues. The J segment lost 4 bases and the V segment lost 0 bases, leaving 2 bases of the junction unmatched. The CDR3: CSARDPSGRYEQYF. For the CDR3, the DNA is TGCAGTGCTAGAGACCCTAGCGGGAGGTACGAGCAGTACTTC.

The gene calls are TRBV20-1 and TRBJ2-6, with D uncertain. CDR1 and CDR2 (germline): DFQATT, SNEGSKA (reference sequence). V lost 0 bases to trimming and J lost 0 bases, with 15 bases between them. The length of the CDR3 is 18 residues. CDR3 sequence reads: CSARDRQQFYSGANVLTF. CDR3 nucleotides: TGCAGTGCTAGAGATCGGCAACAGTTCTACTCTGGGGCCAACGTCCTGACTTTC.

This rearrangement joins TRBV29-1 to TRBJ2-1; TRBD2 matches at 16 bases. This CDR3 has 17 residues. Unmatched junction bases numbered 5, after V lost 4 bases and J lost 2 bases. CDR1 and CDR2 from the germline V gene are SQVTM and ANQGSEA. DNA for the CDR3: TGCAGCGTTGCGGGACTAGCGGGAGGGCCTGCCTACAATGAGCAGTTCTTC. Translated: CSVAGLAGGPAYNEQFF.

The chain joins TRBV7-8 to TRBJ2-7, with 13 positions matching TRBD2. The CDR3 is 14 residues long. The V gene end was trimmed by 5 bases and the J gene end by 5 bases; junction bases not matched to a gene: 3. Germline V gives CDR1 SGHVS, CDR2 FQNEAQ. The CDR3 sequence: CASSGGLAGHEQYF. CDR3 in DNA: TGTGCCAGCAGCGGGGGACTAGCGGGACACGAGCAGTACTTC.

This clonotype was observed a few times. V usage is TRBV3-1 and J usage is TRBJ2-7; D unclear. CDR3 length: 16 residues. Trimming took 0 bases from V and 5 from J, leaving 17 bases between them. Per germline, CDR1 LGHDT and CDR2 YNNKEL (reference sequence). The CDR3 sequence is CASSQDGFTLLNEQYF. CDR3 coding DNA: TGTGCCAGCAGCCAAGATGGATTCACGCTGTTGAACGAGCAGTACTTC.

The genes are TRBV27 and TRBJ2-2; no clear D. V lost 2 bases to trimming and J lost 7 bases, with 11 bases between them. The germline gives CDR1 MNHEY, CDR2 SMNVEV (reference sequence). The CDR3 runs to 14 residues. DNA for the CDR3: TGTGCCAGCAGTTTACCCGTCTCTGGCGGGGAGCTGTTTTTT. Translating it yields CASSLPVSGGELFF.

The DNA of the CDR3 is TGCAGTGCCCCCCTAGCGGGGCGCAATGAGCAGTTCTTC. As protein: CSAPLAGRNEQFF. The V and J genes are TRBV20-1 and TRBJ2-1; 9 nucleotides line up with TRBD2. This CDR3 contains 13 residues. Germline lookup yields CDR1 DFQATT and CDR2 SNEGSKA (reference sequence). With 6 bases clipped from V and 6 bases from J, the junction kept 6 bases outside the gene matches.

The chain couples TRBV20-1 to TRBJ2-7; D might be TRBD2 (6 bases). Trimming pared 5 bases from V and 0 bases from J, leaving 11 bases between. Germline CDR1 reads DFQATT; CDR2 reads SNEGSKA (reference sequence). The CDR3 spans 13 residues. CDR3 DNA: TGCAGTGCTGCCCAGACTAGCTCCTACGAGCAGTACTTC. Its protein is CSAAQTSSYEQYF.

This clonotype showed up just a few times. V usage is TRBV18 and J usage is TRBJ1-1; 8 nucleotides agree with TRBD1. The CDR3 covers 15 residues. J lost 6 bases, V lost 4 bases, and 10 bases had no gene match. Germline V gene sequence: CDR1 KGHSH, CDR2 LQKENI. CDR3: CASSLLDAGGSEAFF. DNA for the CDR3: TGTGCCAGCTCACTACTCGATGCAGGGGGCTCTGAAGCTTTCTTT.

Remarks on this clonotype: At one end, the junction sequence differs from germline, possibly due to a read error. The chain uses TRBV20-1 and TRBJ2-7, with a weak D call TRBD2 (6 bases). CDR3 length equals 16 residues. CDR1 and CDR2 from the germline V gene are DFQATT and SNEGSKA (reference sequence). CDR3 protein: CCARDRGASQPYEQYF. In DNA form, the CDR3 reads TGCTGTGCTAGAGATCGCGGGGCTAGTCAACCTTACGAGCAGTACTTC.

The chain carries TRBV10-3 and TRBJ1-1; the D gene is possibly TRBD1 (5 bases). Trimming took off 6 bases at V and 0 bases at J, with 8 bases between the two ends. Germline CDR1 ENHRY, CDR2 SYGVKD. CDR3 length: 13 residues. CDR3 nucleotide sequence: TGTGCCATCAGCTCGGGGGTGAACACTGAAGCTTTCTTT. As protein: CAISSGVNTEAFF.

This rearrangement joins TRBV7-9 to TRBJ2-5; no reliable D call. Trimming left V 3 bases short and J 1 base short, with 9 bases between. Germline V gene lookup returns CDR1 SEHNR and CDR2 FQNEAQ (reference sequence). The CDR3 loop spans 14 amino acids. The CDR3 nucleotides are TGTGCCAGCAGCTTCCCGGAGATCCAAGAGACCCAGTACTTC. As protein: CASSFPEIQETQYF.

This clonotype has more than one count but fewer than ten. The chain has TRBV7-9 and TRBJ2-7, with a tentative D call TRBD2 (5 bases). The length of the CDR3 is 13 residues. V lost 3 bases to trimming and J lost 6 bases, with 12 bases between them. The germline V gene encodes CDR1 SEHNR and CDR2 FQNEAQ (reference sequence). The CDR3 region has the DNA TGTGCCAGCAGCTTCTCCGGACTTCTCGAGCAGTACTTC. This gives the protein CASSFSGLLEQYF.

The CDR3 bases are TGCGCCAGCAGCTTGGACTTAGCCTACGAGCAGTACTTC. Translated: CASSLDLAYEQYF. J is TRBJ2-7 and V is TRBV5-1, with no clear D. The germline V gene encodes CDR1 SGHRS and CDR2 YFSETQ. CDR3 length: 13 amino acids. The V and J ends lost 0 bases and 2 bases respectively, with 6 bases between them. The complete variable domain, with remaining parts taken from reference TRBV5-1 and TRBJ2-7, reads KAGVTQTPRYLIKTRGQQVTLSCSPISGHRSVSWYQQTPGQGLQFLFEYFSETQRNKGNFPGRFSGRQFSNSRSEMNVSTLELGDSALYLCASSLDLAYEQYFGPGTRLTVT.

The V gene is TRBV25-1, the J gene TRBJ2-7, with 10 nucleotides matching TRBD1. The V gene's germline CDR1 is MGHDK and CDR2 SYGVNS. Trimming removed 3 bases from V and 6 bases from J; junction bases left unmatched: 5. The CDR3 extends over 14 amino acids. CDR3 sequence (DNA): TGTGCCAGCAGTGATACCGGGACAGGGGTCGAGCAGTACTTC. It translates to CASSDTGTGVEQYF.

The chain employs TRBV10-2 and TRBJ2-1, with D tentatively TRBD2 (6 bases). CDR3 length: 13 residues. The V end lost 4 bases, the J end lost 6 bases, and 10 bases lay between the germline ends. Germline CDR1 is WSHSY and CDR2 is SAAADI. CDR3 nucleotides: TGCGCCAGCAGTGGGGACTCGACCAATGAGCAGTTCTTC. Translation: CASSGDSTNEQFF.

The chain joins TRBV20-1 to TRBJ1-4; perhaps TRBD1 as D (6 bases). This CDR3 has 15 residues. V shed 6 bases and J shed 8 bases, with 22 bases lying between them. The germline V gene has CDR1 DFQATT and CDR2 SNEGSKA (reference sequence). CDR3 nucleotide sequence: TGCAGTGCCCCTAATTCCGGGACACTTGGCGAAAAACTGTTTTTT. This translates into CSAPNSGTLGEKLFF.

This clonotype has a handful of counts. The final CDR3 position lacks the conserved phenylalanine or tryptophan, pointing to a likely read error. Because the CDR3's place on the DNA is in doubt, the DNA is left out and the CDR3 is given as listed by TCRdb. The chain is built from TRBV6-1 and TRBJ2-3; the D segment call TRBD1 is taken from the table without a DNA check. The CDR3 totals 10 residues, both ends included. Germline CDR1 is MNHNS and CDR2 is SASEGT. The CDR3 protein is CASSVIQGRR.